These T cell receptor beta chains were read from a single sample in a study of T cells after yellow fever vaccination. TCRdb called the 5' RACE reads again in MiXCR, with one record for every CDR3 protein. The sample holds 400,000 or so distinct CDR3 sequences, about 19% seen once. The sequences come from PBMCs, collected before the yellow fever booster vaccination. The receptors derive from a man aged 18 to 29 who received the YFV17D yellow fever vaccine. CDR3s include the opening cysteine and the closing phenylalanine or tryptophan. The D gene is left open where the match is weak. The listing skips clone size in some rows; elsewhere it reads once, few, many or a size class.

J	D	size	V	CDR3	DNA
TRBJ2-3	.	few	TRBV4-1	CASSQVEGPDTQYF	TGCGCCAGCAGCCAAGTTGAGGGTCCAGATACGCAGTATTTT
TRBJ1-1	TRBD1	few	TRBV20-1	CSARDPGQGHDTEAFF	TGCAGTGCTAGAGACCCCGGACAGGGCCACGACACTGAAGCTTTCTTT
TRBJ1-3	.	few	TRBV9	CASSVPGSGNTIYF	TGTGCCAGCAGCGTACCGGGCTCTGGAAACACCATATATTTT
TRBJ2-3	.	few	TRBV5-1	CASSFDPGLGTDTQYF	TGCGCCAGCAGCTTCGATCCGGGACTCGGCACAGATACGCAGTATTTT
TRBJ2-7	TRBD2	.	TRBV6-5	CASSLTTSGVFYEQYF	TGTGCCAGCAGTTTAACGACTAGCGGGGTCTTCTACGAGCAGTACTTC
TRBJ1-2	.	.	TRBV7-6	CASSAGYGYTF	TGTGCCAGCTCGGCTGGGTATGGCTACACCTTC
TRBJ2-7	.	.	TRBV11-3	CASSFSQSSYEQYF	TGTGCCAGCAGCTTCAGTCAGAGCTCCTACGAGCAGTACTTC
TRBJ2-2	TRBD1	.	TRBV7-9	CASSTLRDRGTGELFF	TGTGCCAGCAGCACCCTCCGGGACAGAGGAACCGGGGAGCTGTTTTTT
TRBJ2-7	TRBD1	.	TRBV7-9	CASSFTGVGEQYF	TGTGCCAGCAGCTTCACAGGGGTAGGGGAGCAGTACTTC
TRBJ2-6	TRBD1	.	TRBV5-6	CASSWDRGANVLTF	TGTGCCAGCAGCTGGGACAGGGGGGCCAACGTCCTGACTTTC
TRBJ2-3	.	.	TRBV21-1	CASSKEKDRGGTDTQYF	TGTGCCAGCAGCAAAGAAAAAGACAGGGGTGGCACAGATACGCAGTATTTT
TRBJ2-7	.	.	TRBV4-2	CASSQDDYEQYF	TGTGCCAGCAGCCAAGATGACTACGAGCAGTACTTC
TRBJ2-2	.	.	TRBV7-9	CASRPQAGELFF	TGTGCCAGCAGGCCACAAGCCGGGGAGCTGTTTTTT
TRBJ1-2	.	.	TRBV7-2	CASSPRVFRRHGYTF	TGTGCCAGCAGCCCCCGGGTTTTCCGTCGGCATGGCTACACCTTC
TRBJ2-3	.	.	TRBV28	CASSLSGPGTDTQYF	TGTGCCAGCAGTTTATCGGGTCCTGGCACAGATACGCAGTATTTT
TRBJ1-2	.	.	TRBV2	CASSEAGYYGYTF	TGTGCCAGCAGTGAAGCAGGGTACTATGGCTACACCTTC
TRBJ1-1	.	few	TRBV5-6	CASSLVGGWVGTEAFF	TGTGCCAGCAGCTTGGTTGGGGGTTGGGTCGGCACTGAAGCTTTCTTT
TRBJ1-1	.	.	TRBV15	CATSLSPEGFNTEAFF	TGTGCCACCAGCCTCTCACCCGAGGGCTTTAACACTGAAGCTTTCTTT
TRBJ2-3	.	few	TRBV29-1	CSVRRLRGTDTQYF	TGCAGCGTTCGGAGACTAAGGGGCACAGATACGCAGTATTTT
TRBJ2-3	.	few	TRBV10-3	CAISVIGNTDTQYF	TGTGCCATCAGTGTAATCGGGAACACAGATACGCAGTATTTT
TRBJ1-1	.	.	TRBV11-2	CASNPRGSRGFEAFF	TGTGCCAGCAACCCACGAGGGTCCCGAGGTTTTGAAGCTTTCTTT
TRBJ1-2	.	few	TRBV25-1	CASSEKCWTGLFTF	TGTGCCAGCAGTGAAAAATGTTGGACCGGACTTTTCACCTTC
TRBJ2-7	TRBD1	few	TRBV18	CASSREGQGNSYEQYF	TGTGCCAGCTCACGGGAGGGACAGGGGAATTCCTACGAGCAGTACTTC
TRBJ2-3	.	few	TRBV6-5	CASSYSPHADTQYF	TGTGCCAGCAGTTACTCCCCCCACGCAGATACGCAGTATTTT
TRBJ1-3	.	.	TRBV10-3	CATLTGPIDTIYF	TGTGCCACCTTGACGGGACCGATCGACACCATATATTTT
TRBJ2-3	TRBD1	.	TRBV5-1	CASSLLGQGRDTQYF	TGCGCCAGCAGCTTGCTCGGACAGGGGAGAGATACGCAGTATTTT
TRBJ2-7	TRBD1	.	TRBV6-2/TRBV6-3	CASSNRDRGLDADEQYF	TGTGCCAGCAGCAACCGGGACAGGGGACTTGACGCCGACGAGCAGTACTTC
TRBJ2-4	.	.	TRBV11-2	CASSPRVWGAQYF	TGTGCCAGCAGCCCTCGGGTGTGGGGCGCTCAGTACTTC
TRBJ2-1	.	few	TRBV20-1	CSARSGGEQFF	TGCAGTGCTAGATCGGGCGGTGAGCAGTTCTTC
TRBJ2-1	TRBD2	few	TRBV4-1	CASSQGSSGGAPAQFF	TGCGCCAGCAGCCAAGGGTCTAGCGGGGGGGCACCCGCGCAGTTCTTC
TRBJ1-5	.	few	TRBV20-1	CSATFQGSGNQPQHF	TGCAGTGCCACCTTCCAGGGAAGTGGCAATCAGCCCCAGCATTTT
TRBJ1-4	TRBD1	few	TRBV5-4	CASSLDGRGNEKLFF	TGTGCCAGCAGCTTGGATGGCAGGGGGAATGAAAAACTGTTTTTT
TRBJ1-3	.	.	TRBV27	CASSLSGQNGNTIYF	TGTGCCAGCAGTCTATCCGGACAAAACGGAAACACCATATATTTT
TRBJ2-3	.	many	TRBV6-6	CASSYSRVYDTQYF	TGTGCCAGCAGTTACTCGAGGGTCTACGATACGCAGTATTTT
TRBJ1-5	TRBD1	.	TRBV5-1	CASSSPGQGNQPQHF	TGCGCCAGCAGCTCCCCGGGACAGGGCAATCAGCCCCAGCATTTT
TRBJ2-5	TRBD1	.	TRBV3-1	CASSRSTGIGETQYF	TGTGCCAGCAGCCGCTCGACAGGGATCGGAGAGACCCAGTACTTC
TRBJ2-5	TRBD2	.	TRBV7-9	CASSLRAGAFQETQYF	TGTGCCAGCAGCTTACGAGCGGGGGCCTTCCAAGAGACCCAGTACTTC
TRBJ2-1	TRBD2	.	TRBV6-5	CASSYRTSGGAMQFF	TGTGCCAGCAGTTACCGGACTAGCGGGGGGGCGATGCAGTTCTTC
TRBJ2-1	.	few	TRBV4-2	CASSPARGGEQFF	TGTGCCAGCAGCCCGGCTCGGGGTGGTGAGCAGTTCTTC
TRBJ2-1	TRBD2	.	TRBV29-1	CSVDNGGFLGQFF	TGCAGCGTTGATAACGGGGGGTTCTTGGGGCAGTTCTTC
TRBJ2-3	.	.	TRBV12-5	CASGPTPDTQYF	TGTGCTAGTGGTCCAACCCCAGATACGCAGTATTTT
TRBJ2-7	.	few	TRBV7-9	CASRSDYEQYF	TGTGCCAGCAGATCGGACTACGAGCAGTACTTC
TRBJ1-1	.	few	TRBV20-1	CSARDLSLGGTEAFF	TGCAGTGCTAGAGATCTCAGTCTGGGGGGCACTGAAGCTTTCTTT
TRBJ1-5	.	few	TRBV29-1	CSVGVGNQPQHF	TGCAGCGTTGGCGTAGGCAATCAGCCCCAGCATTTT
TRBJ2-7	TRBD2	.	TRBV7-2	CASSARGLAGSYEQYF	TGTGCCAGCAGCGCAAGGGGACTAGCTGGCTCCTACGAGCAGTACTTC
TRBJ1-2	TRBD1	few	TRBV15	CATSSHRDRDPYGYTF	TGTGCCACCAGCAGCCACCGGGACAGGGACCCCTATGGCTACACCTTC
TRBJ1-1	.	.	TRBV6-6	CASSYILWTAFF	TGTGCCAGCAGTTACATTCTTTGGACAGCTTTCTTT
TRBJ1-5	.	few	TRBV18	CASSTSPGDNQPQHF	TGTGCCAGCTCAACAAGCCCAGGGGACAATCAGCCCCAGCATTTT
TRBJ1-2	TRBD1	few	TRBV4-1	CASSLGTADGYTF	TGCGCCAGCAGCCTCGGGACAGCTGATGGCTACACCTTC
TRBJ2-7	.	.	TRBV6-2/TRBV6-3	CASSYRRGYSYEQYF	TGTGCCAGCAGTTACAGGCGGGGCTATTCCTACGAGCAGTACTTC
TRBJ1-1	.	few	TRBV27	CASSPNLGRLNTEAFF	TGTGCCAGCTCTCCCAACCTTGGTCGACTGAACACTGAAGCTTTCTTT
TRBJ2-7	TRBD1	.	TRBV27	CASSLDGTGAYEQYF	TGTGCCAGCAGTCTAGACGGGACAGGGGCCTACGAGCAGTACTTC
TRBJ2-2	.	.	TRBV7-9	CASRGMGELFF	TGTGCCAGCAGAGGGATGGGGGAGCTGTTTTTT
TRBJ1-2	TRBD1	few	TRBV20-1	CSAPSQGVGYGYTF	TGCAGTGCTCCCTCACAGGGGGTTGGCTATGGCTACACCTTC
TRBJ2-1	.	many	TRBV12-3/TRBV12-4	CASSSPGVSSYNEQFF	TGTGCCAGCAGTTCTCCGGGGGTGAGCTCCTACAATGAGCAGTTCTTC